These 14 T cell receptor beta chains were sequenced from one sample in a study of CD8 T cells in Susac syndrome. Reverse transcription of roughly 0.5 to 1 ug RNA used random hexamers. Each CDR3 protein gets one entry after TCRdb re-called the immunoSEQ multiplex PCR reads with MiXCR. This table holds 160,000 or so distinct CDR3 sequences, 80% to 95% found once. Sequencing was performed on CD4+ T cells from PBMCs. These receptors came from a human donor in good health.

The gene calls are TRBV14 and TRBJ2-7, with TRBD2 matching over 7 bases. Germline V gene data show CDR1 as SGHDN and CDR2 as FVKESK. This CDR3 region has 15 residues. Trimming took 5 bases from V and 0 from J; bases not matched to a gene: 7. The CDR3 here is CASSVLAATSYEQYF. CDR3 in DNA: TGTGCCAGCAGCGTTCTAGCGGCAACCTCCTACGAGCAGTACTTC.

The gene calls are TRBV6-5 and TRBJ1-2; D is unclear. The germline CDR1 and CDR2 sequences are MNHEY and SVGAGI. Trimming removed 8 bases from V and 5 bases from J, with 18 bases in between. CDR3 size: 14 residues. CDR3 nucleotides: TGTGCCAGCGGGAAGGGCGGAGAAGGGTATGGCTACACCTTC. Protein sequence: CASGKGGEGYGYTF.

This clonotype occurred a few times. This rearrangement joins TRBV5-1 to TRBJ2-1; 8 bases are shared with TRBD2. The CDR3 is 15 residues long. V was clipped by 3 bases and J by 0 bases; unmatched bases: 2. Germline CDR1 and CDR2: SGHRS and YFSETQ. CDR3 amino acids: CASSSAGGSYNEQFF. In DNA form, the CDR3 reads TGCGCCAGCAGCTCGGCGGGGGGCTCCTACAATGAGCAGTTCTTC.

For this clonotype: The CDR3 does not end in the conserved phenylalanine or tryptophan, so this is likely a read error. The chain couples TRBV5-6 to TRBJ2-1, with D uncertain. The CDR3 is 11 amino acids. Germline CDR1 reads SGHDT; CDR2 reads YYEEEE. V was pared by 2 bases and J by 5 bases, with 2 bases between. CDR3: CASSFHNEQFL. Written as DNA, the CDR3 is TGTGCCAGCAGCTTCCACAATGAGCAGTTCTTG.

The chain couples TRBV29-1 to TRBJ2-2, with 8 bases identical to TRBD1. J gave up 3 bases and V 4 bases, and 4 bases lay outside the gene matches. This CDR3 comprises 14 residues. Germline V CDR1 and CDR2: SQVTM, ANQGSEA. DNA for the CDR3: TGCAGCGTTGCGGACAGGGTCGACACCGGGGAGCTGTTTTTT. Translated: CSVADRVDTGELFF.

V usage is TRBV20-1 and J usage is TRBJ2-5; 11 bases map to TRBD2. Germline CDR1 DFQATT, CDR2 SNEGSKA (reference sequence). The J segment lost 11 bases and the V segment lost 5 bases, leaving 7 bases of the junction unmatched. CDR3 length equals 12 residues. CDR3: CSAYSGGAFQYF. DNA for the CDR3: TGCAGTGCTTATAGCGGGGGGGCTTTTCAGTACTTC.

The chain recombines TRBV9 with TRBJ2-7, with 8 bases matching TRBD2. CDR1 and CDR2 (germline): SGDLS, YYNGEE. CDR3 size: 16 residues. V gave up 0 bases and J gave up 2 bases; unmatched junction bases: 7. The CDR3: CASSVGGSGTTYEQYF. CDR3 coding DNA: TGTGCCAGCAGCGTAGGGGGTAGCGGGACCACCTACGAGCAGTACTTC.

The V call is TRBV10-3, the J call TRBJ2-1; D may correspond to TRBD1 or TRBD2 (5 bases each). V was shortened by 8 bases and J by 4 bases, with 9 bases between the two germline ends. This CDR3 has 12 amino acids. Germline CDR1 is ENHRY and CDR2 is SYGVKD. The CDR3 spells CAIRDQYNEQFF. The CDR3 DNA reads as TGTGCCATCCGGGACCAGTACAATGAGCAGTTCTTC.

This CDR3 is CSAPPGGNTDTQYF. CDR3 nucleotides: TGCAGCGCTCCGCCGGGGGGAAACACAGATACGCAGTATTTT. The rearrangement joins TRBV29-1 to TRBJ2-3; TRBD2 matches 7 bases. Germline values: CDR1 SQVTM, CDR2 ANQGSEA. Trimming removed 7 bases from V and 2 bases from J; junction bases left unmatched: 9. The CDR3 extends over 14 amino acids.

V gene TRBV29-1 combines with J gene TRBJ2-7; maybe TRBD2 (6 bases). There are 13 residues in the CDR3. V gave up 4 bases and J gave up 0 bases, with 10 bases separating them. From germline, CDR1 is SQVTM and CDR2 ANQGSEA. CDR3 loop: CSVGTSLSYEQYF. The CDR3 region has the DNA TGCAGCGTTGGTACTAGCCTCTCCTACGAGCAGTACTTC.

The gene calls are TRBV6-5 and TRBJ1-5; the D gene is possibly TRBD1 (5 bases). Trimming pared 6 bases from V and 7 bases from J, leaving 13 bases between. This CDR3 spans 13 amino acids. From germline, CDR1 is MNHEY and CDR2 SVGAGI. The CDR3 region is CASRLTEDQPQHF. CDR3 nucleotide sequence: TGTGCCAGCAGGCTGACAGAGGACCAGCCCCAGCATTTT.

Concerning this clonotype itself: At one end the junction does not follow the germline gene, possibly because of a read error. The J gene is TRBJ2-7, the V gene TRBV5-1, with 7 bases aligning to TRBD1. Looked up from germline, CDR1 is SGHRS and CDR2 is YFSETQ. The CDR3 is 14 amino acids. CDR3 protein: CASSSGGSSYEQYF. The CDR3 nucleotides read TGTGCCAGCAGTTCAGGGGGAAGCTCCTACGAGCAGTACTTC.

The chain employs TRBV6-6 and TRBJ1-2; D uncertain. This CDR3 is 12 amino acids long. Germline CDR1 is MNHNY and CDR2 is SVGAGI (reference sequence). The V end lost 2 bases, the J end lost 8 bases, and 9 bases lay between the germline ends. CDR3 region: CASSYEGSGYTF. CDR3 nucleotide sequence: TGTGCCAGCAGTTACGAGGGAAGCGGCTACACCTTC.

The rearrangement joins TRBV7-2 to TRBJ2-5, with TRBD2 identical over 15 bases. The CDR3 has 18 amino acids. V lost 4 bases to trimming and J lost 5 bases; unmatched junction nucleotides: 11. Germline lookup yields CDR1 SGHTA and CDR2 FQGNSA. The CDR3 loop reads CASSSGTSGGPVWETQYF. The CDR3 nucleotides are TGTGCCAGCAGCTCCGGGACTAGCGGGGGGCCGGTGTGGGAGACCCAGTACTTC.